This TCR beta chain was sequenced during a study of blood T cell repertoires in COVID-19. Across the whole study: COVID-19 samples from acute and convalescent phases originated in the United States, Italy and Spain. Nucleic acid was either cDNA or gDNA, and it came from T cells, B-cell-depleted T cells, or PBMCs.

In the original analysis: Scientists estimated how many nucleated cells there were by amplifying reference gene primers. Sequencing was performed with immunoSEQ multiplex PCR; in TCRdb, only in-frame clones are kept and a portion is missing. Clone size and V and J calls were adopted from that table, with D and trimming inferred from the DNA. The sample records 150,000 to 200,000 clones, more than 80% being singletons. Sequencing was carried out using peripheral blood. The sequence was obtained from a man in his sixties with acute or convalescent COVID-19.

The CDR3 DNA sequence: TGTGCCAGCAGCTTCCCGAACTATGGCTACACCTTC. Protein product: CASSFPNYGYTF. This chain connects TRBV5-8 to TRBJ1-2; D call uncertain. V was cut by 2 bases and J by 2 bases, with 4 bases left in between. The CDR3 has 12 amino acids. CDR1 is SGHTS, CDR2 YDEGEE, per germline.